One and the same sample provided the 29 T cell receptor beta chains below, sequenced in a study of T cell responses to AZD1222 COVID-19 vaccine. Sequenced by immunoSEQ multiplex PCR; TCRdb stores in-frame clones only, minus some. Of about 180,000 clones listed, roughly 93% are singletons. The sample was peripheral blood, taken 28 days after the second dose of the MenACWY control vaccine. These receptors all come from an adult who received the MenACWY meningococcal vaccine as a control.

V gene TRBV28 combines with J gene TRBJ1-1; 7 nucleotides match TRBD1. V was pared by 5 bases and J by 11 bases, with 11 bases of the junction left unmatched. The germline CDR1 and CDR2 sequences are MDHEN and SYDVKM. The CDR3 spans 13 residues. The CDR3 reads CASSEDRARRAFF. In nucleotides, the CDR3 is TGTGCCAGCAGTGAAGACAGGGCCCGTCGGGCTTTCTTT.

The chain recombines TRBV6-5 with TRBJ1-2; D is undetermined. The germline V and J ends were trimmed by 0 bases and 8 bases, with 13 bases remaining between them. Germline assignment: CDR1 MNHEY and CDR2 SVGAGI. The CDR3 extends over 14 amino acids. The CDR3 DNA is TGTGCCAGCAGTTACTCGAGTTGGACCCGGGGCTACACCTTC. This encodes CASSYSSWTRGYTF.

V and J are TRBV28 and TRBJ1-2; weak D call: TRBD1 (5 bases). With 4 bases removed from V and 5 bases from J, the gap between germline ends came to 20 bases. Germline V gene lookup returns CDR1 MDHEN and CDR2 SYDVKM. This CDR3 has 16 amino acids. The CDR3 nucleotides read TGTGCCAGCAGTTCGCCTCCCCTTGAGGGGCCATATGGCTACACCTTC. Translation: CASSSPPLEGPYGYTF.

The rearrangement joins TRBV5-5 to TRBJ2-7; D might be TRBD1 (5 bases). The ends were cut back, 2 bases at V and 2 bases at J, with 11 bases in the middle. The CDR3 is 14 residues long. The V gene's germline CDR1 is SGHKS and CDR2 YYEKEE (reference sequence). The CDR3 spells CASSFSGKPYEQYF. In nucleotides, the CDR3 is TGTGCCAGCAGCTTCTCAGGGAAGCCCTACGAGCAGTACTTC.

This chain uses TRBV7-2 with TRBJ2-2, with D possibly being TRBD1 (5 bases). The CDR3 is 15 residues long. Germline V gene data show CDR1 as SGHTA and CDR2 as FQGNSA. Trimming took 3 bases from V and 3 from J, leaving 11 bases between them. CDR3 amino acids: CASSLGNRHTGELFF. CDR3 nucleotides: TGTGCCAGCAGCTTGGGAAACAGGCACACCGGGGAGCTGTTTTTT.

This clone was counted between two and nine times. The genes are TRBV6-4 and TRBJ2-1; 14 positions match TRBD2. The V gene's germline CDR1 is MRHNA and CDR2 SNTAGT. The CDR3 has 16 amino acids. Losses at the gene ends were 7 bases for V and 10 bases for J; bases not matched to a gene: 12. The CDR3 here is CASTYGLAGGSKEQFF. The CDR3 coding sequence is TGTGCCAGCACCTACGGACTAGCGGGGGGATCCAAGGAGCAGTTCTTC.

The CDR3 sequence: CASGGTGGPGQAFF. Here the CDR3 DNA reads TGTGCCAGTGGGGGGACAGGCGGGCCAGGTCAAGCTTTCTTT. The chain employs TRBV19 and TRBJ1-1; 8 nucleotides match TRBD1. Germline trimming cut 8 bases from V and 9 bases from J; bases unmatched to any gene: 14. The CDR3 is 14 residues long. Per the germline V gene, CDR1 is LNHDA and CDR2 is SQIVND (reference sequence).

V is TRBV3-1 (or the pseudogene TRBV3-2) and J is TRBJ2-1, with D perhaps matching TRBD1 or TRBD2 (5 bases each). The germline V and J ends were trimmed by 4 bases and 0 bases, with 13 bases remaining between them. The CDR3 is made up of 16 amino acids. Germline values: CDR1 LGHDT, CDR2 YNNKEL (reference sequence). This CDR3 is CASSRGAISSYNEQFF. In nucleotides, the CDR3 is TGTGCCAGCAGCCGAGGGGCGATCAGCTCCTACAATGAGCAGTTCTTC.

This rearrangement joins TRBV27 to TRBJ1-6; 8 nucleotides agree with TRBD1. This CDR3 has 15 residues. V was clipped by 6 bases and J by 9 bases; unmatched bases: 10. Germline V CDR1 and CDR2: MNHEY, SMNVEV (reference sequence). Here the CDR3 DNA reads TGTGCCAGCAGGGGGGAGCTCAGGGGGCGTTCACCCCTCCACTTT. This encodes CASRGELRGRSPLHF.

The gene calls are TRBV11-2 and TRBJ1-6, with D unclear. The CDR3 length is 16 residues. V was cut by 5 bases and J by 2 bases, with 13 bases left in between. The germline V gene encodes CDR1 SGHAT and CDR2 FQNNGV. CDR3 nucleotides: TGTGCCAGCAGCCATGGGAGCGGCGCCTATAATTCACCCCTCCACTTT. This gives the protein CASSHGSGAYNSPLHF.

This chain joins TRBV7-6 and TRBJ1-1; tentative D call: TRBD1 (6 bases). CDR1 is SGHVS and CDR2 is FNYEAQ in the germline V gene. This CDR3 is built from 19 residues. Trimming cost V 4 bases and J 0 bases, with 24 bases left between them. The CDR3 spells CASSYKPPGAAGMNTEAFF. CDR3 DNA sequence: TGTGCCAGCAGCTATAAACCTCCAGGGGCCGCGGGCATGAACACTGAAGCTTTCTTT.

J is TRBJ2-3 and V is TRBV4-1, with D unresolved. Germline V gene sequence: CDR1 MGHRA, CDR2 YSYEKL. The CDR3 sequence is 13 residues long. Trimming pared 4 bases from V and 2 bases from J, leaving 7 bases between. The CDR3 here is CASSPAATDTQYF. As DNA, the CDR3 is TGCGCCAGCAGCCCCGCCGCCACAGATACGCAGTATTTT.

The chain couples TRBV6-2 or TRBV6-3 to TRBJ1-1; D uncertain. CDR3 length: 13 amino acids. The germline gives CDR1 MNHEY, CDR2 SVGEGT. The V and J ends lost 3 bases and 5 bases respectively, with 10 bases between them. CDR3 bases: TGTGCCAGCAGTTATGGGGAGAGGACTGAAGCTTTCTTT. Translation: CASSYGERTEAFF.

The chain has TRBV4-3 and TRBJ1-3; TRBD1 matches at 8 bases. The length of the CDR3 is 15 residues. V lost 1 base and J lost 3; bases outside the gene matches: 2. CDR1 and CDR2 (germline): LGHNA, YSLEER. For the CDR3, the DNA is TGCGCCAGCAGCCAAGTGACAGGGGTTGGAAACACCATATATTTT. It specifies CASSQVTGVGNTIYF.

The CDR3 nucleotides read TGTGCCAGCAGTAGGGCGGGGGAGGTGAGGAGCTCCTACAATGAGCAGTTCTTC. This translates into CASSRAGEVRSSYNEQFF. The chain combines TRBV6-2 or TRBV6-3 with TRBJ2-1; TRBD2 agrees at 7 bases. Looked up from germline, CDR1 is MNHEY and CDR2 is SVGEGT. J lost 0 bases, V lost 5 bases, and 13 bases had no gene match. The CDR3 is 18 residues long.

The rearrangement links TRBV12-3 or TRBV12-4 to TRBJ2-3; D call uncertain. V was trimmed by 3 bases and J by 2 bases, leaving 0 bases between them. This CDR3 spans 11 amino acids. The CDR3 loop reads CASSFTDTQYF. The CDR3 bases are TGTGCCAGCAGTTTCACAGATACGCAGTATTTT.

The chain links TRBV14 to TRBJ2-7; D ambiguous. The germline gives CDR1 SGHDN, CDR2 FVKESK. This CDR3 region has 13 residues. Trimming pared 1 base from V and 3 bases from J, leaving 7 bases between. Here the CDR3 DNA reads TGTGCCAGCAGCCAAGGGACCTTCTACGAGCAGTACTTC. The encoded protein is CASSQGTFYEQYF.

DNA of the CDR3: TGTGCCAGCAGTGAATTTTGGCGGGGAAATGAAAAACTGTTTTTT. This codes for CASSEFWRGNEKLFF. The V call is TRBV6-1, the J call TRBJ1-4, with no clear D. The germline V gene has CDR1 MNHNS and CDR2 SASEGT. The CDR3 covers 15 residues. The V end was cut by 2 bases, the J end by 5 bases, with 12 bases between.

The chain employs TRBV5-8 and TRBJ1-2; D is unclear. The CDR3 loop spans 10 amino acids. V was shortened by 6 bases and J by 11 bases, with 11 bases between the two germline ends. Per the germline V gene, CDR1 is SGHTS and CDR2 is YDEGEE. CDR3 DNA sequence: TGTGCCAGCACCTCGGGGTGGTACACCTTC. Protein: CASTSGWYTF.

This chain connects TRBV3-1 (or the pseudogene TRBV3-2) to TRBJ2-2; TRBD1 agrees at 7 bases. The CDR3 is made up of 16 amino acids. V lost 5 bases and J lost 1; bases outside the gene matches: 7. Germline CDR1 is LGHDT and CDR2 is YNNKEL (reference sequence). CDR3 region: CASSGPGQMNTGELFF. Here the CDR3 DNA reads TGTGCCAGCAGCGGACCGGGACAGATGAACACCGGGGAGCTGTTTTTT.

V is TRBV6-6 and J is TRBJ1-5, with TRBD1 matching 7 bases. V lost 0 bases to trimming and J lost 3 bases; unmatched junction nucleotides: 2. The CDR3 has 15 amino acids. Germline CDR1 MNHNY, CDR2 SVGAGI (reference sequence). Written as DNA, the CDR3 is TGTGCCAGCAGTTACTCGGACAGGCCCAATCAGCCCCAGCATTTT. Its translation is CASSYSDRPNQPQHF.

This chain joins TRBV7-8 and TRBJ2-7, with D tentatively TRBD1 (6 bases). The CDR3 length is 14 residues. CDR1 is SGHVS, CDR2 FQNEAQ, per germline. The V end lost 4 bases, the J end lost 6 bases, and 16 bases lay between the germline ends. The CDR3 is CASSSTTQGFEQYF. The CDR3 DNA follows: TGTGCCAGCAGCTCCACTACACAGGGCTTCGAGCAGTACTTC.

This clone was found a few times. This CDR3 is CASSSGELFF. The CDR3 nucleotides read TGTGCCAGCAGTTCCGGGGAGCTGTTTTTT. The rearrangement uses TRBV6-2 or TRBV6-3 and TRBJ2-2, with D hard to call. V was pared by 4 bases and J by 6 bases, with 0 bases between. The CDR3 is 10 amino acids. In germline, CDR1 is MNHEY, CDR2 SVGEGT.

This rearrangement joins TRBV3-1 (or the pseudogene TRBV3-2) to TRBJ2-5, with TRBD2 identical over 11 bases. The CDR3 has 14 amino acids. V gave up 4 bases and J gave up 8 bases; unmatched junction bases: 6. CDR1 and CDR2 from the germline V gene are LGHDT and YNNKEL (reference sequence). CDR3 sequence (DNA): TGTGCCAGCAGCCCGGGACTAGCGGACCGCACCCAGTACTTC. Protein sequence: CASSPGLADRTQYF.

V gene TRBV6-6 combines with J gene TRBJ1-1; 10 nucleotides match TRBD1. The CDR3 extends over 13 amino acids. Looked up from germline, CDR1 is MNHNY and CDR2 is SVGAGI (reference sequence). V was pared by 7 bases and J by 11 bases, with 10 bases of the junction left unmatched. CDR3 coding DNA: TGTGCCAGCAAGGGACAGGGGTCGCCGGGCGCTTTCTTT. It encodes CASKGQGSPGAFF.

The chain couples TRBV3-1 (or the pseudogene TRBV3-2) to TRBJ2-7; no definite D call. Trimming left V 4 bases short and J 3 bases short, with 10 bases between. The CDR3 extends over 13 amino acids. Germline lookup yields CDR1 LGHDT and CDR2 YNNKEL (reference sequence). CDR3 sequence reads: CASSRHKNYEQYF. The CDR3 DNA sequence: TGTGCCAGCAGCCGCCACAAAAACTACGAGCAGTACTTC.

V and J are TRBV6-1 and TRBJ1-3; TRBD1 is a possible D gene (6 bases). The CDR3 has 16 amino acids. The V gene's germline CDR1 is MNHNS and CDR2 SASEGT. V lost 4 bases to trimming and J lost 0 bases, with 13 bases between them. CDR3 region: CASSAGGPLSGNTIYF. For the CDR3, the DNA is TGTGCCAGCAGTGCGGGGGGGCCCCTCTCTGGAAACACCATATATTTT.

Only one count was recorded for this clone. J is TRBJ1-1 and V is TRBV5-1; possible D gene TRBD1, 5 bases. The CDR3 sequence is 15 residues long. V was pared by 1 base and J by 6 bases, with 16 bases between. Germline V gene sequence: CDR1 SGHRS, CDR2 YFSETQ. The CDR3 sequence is CASSLSVLQGPEAFF. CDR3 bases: TGCGCCAGCAGCTTGAGCGTATTGCAGGGACCTGAAGCTTTCTTT.

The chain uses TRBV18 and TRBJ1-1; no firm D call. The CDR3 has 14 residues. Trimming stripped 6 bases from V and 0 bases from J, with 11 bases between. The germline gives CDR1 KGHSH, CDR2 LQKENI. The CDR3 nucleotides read TGTGCCAGCTCGCCCTCCAATATGAACACTGAAGCTTTCTTT. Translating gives CASSPSNMNTEAFF.